The next 30 T cell receptor beta chains were all read from a single sample in a study of cytomegalovirus exposure and HLA in healthy donors. The PCR was carried out with 60 Vbeta primers and 13 Jbeta primers. Repertoires were generated with immunoSEQ multiplex PCR, while TCRdb's copy carries only in-frame clones and drops some. Here the sample spans approximately 130,000 clones, 78% being singletons. Material for sequencing was PBMCs. These receptors originate from a woman aged 40 to 55 in good health and CMV-seronegative.

This clone was counted a single time. The chain uses TRBV5-1 and TRBJ2-2; 11 nucleotides line up with TRBD1. Trimming at V came to 4 bases and at J to 5 bases, leaving 10 bases not matched to a gene. There are 17 residues in the CDR3. Germline CDR1 SGHRS, CDR2 YFSETQ. In nucleotides, the CDR3 is TGCGCCAGCAGCCTATTGGAGGGGACAGGGGGTACCGGGGAGCTGTTTTTT. Its translation is CASSLLEGTGGTGELFF.

The CDR3, as DNA: TGTGCCAGCTCACCACTTGGGGGCGGGGGAGGTACTGAAGCTTTCTTT. It codes for CASSPLGGGGGTEAFF. The chain is built from TRBV18 and TRBJ1-1; D is perhaps TRBD1 (6 bases). This CDR3 is built from 16 residues. Germline lookup yields CDR1 KGHSH and CDR2 LQKENI. The V end was cut by 1 base, the J end by 5 bases, with 17 bases between.

The chain couples TRBV5-6 to TRBJ1-1; a possible D gene is TRBD1 (5 bases). V shed 0 bases and J shed 10 bases, with 13 bases lying between them. Germline V gene sequence: CDR1 SGHDT, CDR2 YYEEEE. The CDR3 runs 13 residues. The CDR3 reads CASSLARVLGAFF. The DNA of the CDR3 is TGTGCCAGCAGCTTGGCCAGGGTCTTAGGAGCTTTCTTT.

V and J are TRBV7-9 and TRBJ2-7; TRBD1 matches at 8 bases. The J segment lost 4 bases and the V segment lost 4 bases, leaving 9 bases of the junction unmatched. This CDR3 comprises 15 residues. Per the germline V gene, CDR1 is SEHNR and CDR2 is FQNEAQ (reference sequence). Here the CDR3 reads CASSYTGGSSYEQYF. In DNA, the CDR3 is TGTGCCAGCAGCTACACAGGGGGTTCCTCGTACGAGCAGTACTTC.

In DNA, the CDR3 is TGTGCCACCAGCAGAGGGACAGACTATAGCAATCAGCCCCAGCATTTT. Encoded protein: CATSRGTDYSNQPQHF. The V call is TRBV15, the J call TRBJ1-5; tentatively, D is TRBD1 (6 bases). This CDR3 has 16 residues. With 1 base removed from V and 0 bases from J, the gap between germline ends came to 10 bases. Germline V gives CDR1 LNHNV, CDR2 YYDKDF (reference sequence). The full variable domain, completed using reference TRBV15 and TRBJ1-5, is DAMVIQNPRYQVTQFGKPVTLSCSQTLNHNVMYWYQQKSSQAPKLLFHYYDKDFNNEADTPDNFQSRRPNTSFCFLDIRSPGLGDTAMYLCATSRGTDYSNQPQHFGDGTRLSIL.

The chain combines TRBV5-5 with TRBJ1-5; a weak D match, TRBD1 (6 bases). CDR1 is SGHKS, CDR2 YYEKEE, per germline (reference sequence). The CDR3 has 15 residues. Deletions cut 0 bases from V and 5 bases from J, with 12 bases between. The chain's CDR3 is CASSLEGGLDQPQHF. For the CDR3, the DNA is TGTGCCAGCAGCTTGGAAGGGGGTCTGGATCAGCCCCAGCATTTT.

This CDR3 reads CASSPTTSSTGELFF. The DNA for the CDR3 is TGTGCCAGCTCACCCACGACTAGCAGCACCGGGGAGCTGTTTTTT. The J gene is TRBJ2-2, the V gene TRBV18; 7 bases map to TRBD2. The V and J ends lost 3 bases and 4 bases, in that order; junction bases with no gene match: 5. Germline CDR1 reads KGHSH; CDR2 reads LQKENI. This CDR3 is 15 amino acids long.

The chain combines TRBV29-1 with TRBJ2-1, with 8 bases matching TRBD2. Germline loops: CDR1 SQVTM, CDR2 ANQGSEA. After removal of 5 bases from V and 8 bases from J, the junction contained 14 bases not matched to a gene. This CDR3 contains 15 residues. The CDR3 nucleotides read TGCAGCGTTCGCTCGGGAGCGGGAGCTAGCGATGAGCAGTTCTTC. This codes for CSVRSGAGASDEQFF.

CDR3 DNA sequence: TGTGCCAGCAGCGTAGCCCCCGGCACAGATACGCAGTATTTT. Translating it yields CASSVAPGTDTQYF. The rearrangement joins TRBV9 to TRBJ2-3; D is ambiguous. The V gene's germline CDR1 is SGDLS and CDR2 YYNGEE. This CDR3 contains 14 residues. V was pared by 0 bases and J by 1 base, with 6 bases between.

With respect to this clone: The junction and the germline gene differ at one end; a read error may be behind it. The chain joins TRBV2 to TRBJ1-4; a weak D match, TRBD1 (5 bases). This CDR3 has 14 amino acids. CDR1 and CDR2 (germline): SNHLY, FYNNEI. CDR3 sequence: CASRGLLGNGKLFF. CDR3 in DNA: TGTGCCAGCAGGGGACTACTGGGGAATGGAAAACTGTTTTTT.

In its sample, this clone was seen a few times. The gene calls are TRBV29-1 and TRBJ2-2; 8 nucleotides match TRBD1. V dropped 6 bases and J dropped 4; count of bases not matched to a gene: 7. The CDR3 length is 14 residues. Germline V lookup: CDR1 SQVTM, CDR2 ANQGSEA. CDR3 residues: CSVTGQGSTGELFF. The CDR3 nucleotides read TGCAGCGTAACAGGACAGGGTAGCACCGGGGAGCTGTTTTTT.

The chain couples TRBV7-8 to TRBJ2-7, with a weak D call TRBD2 (5 bases). Germline V lookup: CDR1 SGHVS, CDR2 FQNEAQ. The CDR3 totals 16 residues. Trimming shortened V by 2 bases and J by 5 bases, and 19 bases separated the two germline ends. The CDR3 loop reads CASSLHPTLVNDEQYF. DNA for the CDR3: TGTGCCAGCAGCTTACATCCCACACTAGTTAACGACGAGCAGTACTTC.

V is TRBV19 and J is TRBJ2-5, with D maybe TRBD2 (7 bases). The CDR3 sequence is 13 residues long. Germline V gene sequence: CDR1 LNHDA, CDR2 SQIVND (reference sequence). The ends were cut back, 8 bases at V and 2 bases at J, with 12 bases in the middle. CDR3 bases: TGTGCCAGTGGGACTACAGGGCAAGAGACCCAGTACTTC. Its protein is CASGTTGQETQYF.

The V and J genes are TRBV29-1 and TRBJ2-1; TRBD2 agrees at 13 bases. The J segment lost 4 bases and the V segment lost 7 bases, leaving 10 bases of the junction unmatched. The CDR3 is 16 amino acids. The germline gives CDR1 SQVTM, CDR2 ANQGSEA. Here the CDR3 DNA reads TGCAGCGCCACGACCGGGACTAGCGGGGCGTACAATGAGCAGTTCTTC. This translates into CSATTGTSGAYNEQFF.

The chain carries TRBV5-1 and TRBJ2-2; weak D call: TRBD2 (6 bases). Germline-derived CDR1 and CDR2 are SGHRS and YFSETQ. CDR3 length: 14 residues. Trimming removed 2 bases from V and 4 bases from J, with 9 bases in between. CDR3 sequence: CASSFGGFTGELFF. The CDR3 region has the DNA TGCGCCAGCAGCTTCGGGGGATTCACCGGGGAGCTGTTTTTT.

The gene calls are TRBV28 and TRBJ2-2, with D perhaps matching TRBD1 (7 bases). V was clipped by 5 bases and J by 5 bases, with 27 bases between them. There are 19 residues in the CDR3. CDR1 and CDR2 from the germline V gene are MDHEN and SYDVKM. The CDR3 protein is CASSPRQGGRSFRTGELFF. CDR3 coding DNA: TGTGCCAGCAGTCCCAGACAGGGAGGTAGGAGCTTTCGGACCGGGGAGCTGTTTTTT.

A note on this clone: At one boundary the junction diverges from the germline segment, which might be a read error. The same CDR3 can be traced to other DNA sequences in this sample. The chain links TRBV28 to TRBJ1-2; TRBD1 matches 8 bases. The length of the CDR3 is 14 residues. The V gene's germline CDR1 is MDHEN and CDR2 SYDVKM. The CDR3 reads CASSPDRGGDGYTF. The CDR3 DNA follows: TGTGCCAGCAGCCCAGACAGGGGTGGGGATGGCTATACCTTC.

The rearrangement joins TRBV29-1 to TRBJ1-3, with D unclear. The ends were cut back, 0 bases at V and 3 bases at J, with 12 bases in the middle. The CDR3 runs to 15 residues. The germline V gene encodes CDR1 SQVTM and CDR2 ANQGSEA. CDR3 amino acids: CSVEEDGLDGNTIYF. The CDR3, as DNA: TGCAGCGTTGAAGAGGACGGACTCGATGGAAACACCATATATTTT.

This clone showed up just once. The CDR3 region is CASRPQGGNSPLHF. The CDR3 nucleotides read TGTGCCAGCAGGCCCCAGGGAGGTAATTCACCCCTCCACTTT. V and J are TRBV2 and TRBJ1-6, with D possibly being TRBD1 (5 bases). The CDR3 sequence is 14 residues long. V was cut by 6 bases and J by 6 bases, with 12 bases left in between. Germline loops: CDR1 SNHLY, CDR2 FYNNEI.

This clone was detected once. This chain uses TRBV5-4 with TRBJ2-2, with 13 bases fitting TRBD2. The CDR3 spans 17 residues. V dropped 4 bases and J dropped 3; count of bases not matched to a gene: 6. Per germline, CDR1 SGHNT and CDR2 YYREEE (reference sequence). In DNA, the CDR3 is TGTGCCAGCAGCCCGGGACTAGCGGGGTTAGACACCGGGGAGCTGTTTTTT. This sequence encodes CASSPGLAGLDTGELFF.

The chain links TRBV11-2 to TRBJ2-1, with D possibly TRBD2 on 6 matching bases. This CDR3 region has 14 residues. V was shortened by 5 bases and J by 4 bases, with 12 bases between the two germline ends. Germline V lookup: CDR1 SGHAT, CDR2 FQNNGV. As DNA, the CDR3 is TGTGCCAGCAGCGCGGGGCTTGGGTACAATGAGCAGTTCTTC. As protein: CASSAGLGYNEQFF. The whole variable domain, filled in from reference TRBV11-2 and TRBJ2-1, reads EAGVAQSPRYKIIEKRQSVAFWCNPISGHATLYWYQQILGQGPKLLIQFQNNGVVDDSQLPKDRFSAERLKGVDSTLKIQPAKLEDSAVYLCASSAGLGYNEQFFGPGTRLTVL.

The chain employs TRBV4-1 and TRBJ2-7, with a weak D call TRBD2 (5 bases). The germline gives CDR1 MGHRA, CDR2 YSYEKL. V dropped 0 bases and J dropped 4 bases, with 10 bases sitting between them. The CDR3 sequence is 14 residues long. The DNA for the CDR3 is TGCGCCAGCAGCCAAGATCGGAGGACTTACGAGCAGTACTTC. As protein: CASSQDRRTYEQYF.

V and J are TRBV13 and TRBJ2-7; 7 bases line up with TRBD2. Trimming at V came to 5 bases and at J to 5 bases, leaving 9 bases not matched to a gene. Germline values: CDR1 PRHDT, CDR2 FYEKMQ (reference sequence). This CDR3 spans 14 amino acids. CDR3 sequence (DNA): TGTGCCAGCAGCCCGTGGGGAGGGGTGAACGAGCAGTACTTC. Translation gives CASSPWGGVNEQYF.

The chain couples TRBV30 to TRBJ1-2, with 7 bases fitting TRBD1. Germline V CDR1 and CDR2: GTSNPN, SVGIG (reference sequence). There are 14 residues in the CDR3. J gave up 6 bases and V 2 bases, and 9 bases lay outside the gene matches. The CDR3 DNA is TGTGCCTGGAGTACCGGGACAGCAAAAAATGGCTACACCTTC. Its translation: CAWSTGTAKNGYTF.

The chain links TRBV5-1 to TRBJ1-1; D is ambiguous. From germline, CDR1 is SGHRS and CDR2 YFSETQ. Trimming shortened V by 4 bases and J by 5 bases, and 15 bases separated the two germline ends. The CDR3 length is 14 residues. As DNA, the CDR3 is TGCGCCAGCAGCCAAGGGAGTGCGAGGACTGAAGCTTTCTTT. This codes for CASSQGSARTEAFF.

This chain connects TRBV27 to TRBJ2-2; no clear D gene. Trimming removed 5 bases at V and 7 bases at J, with 8 bases between. CDR1 is MNHEY and CDR2 is SMNVEV in the germline V gene (reference sequence). CDR3 size: 12 residues. The CDR3 loop is CASSPILGELFF. CDR3 coding DNA: TGTGCCAGCAGTCCTATACTCGGGGAGCTGTTTTTT.

The chain combines TRBV27 with TRBJ1-1; D gene ambiguous. CDR3 length: 13 amino acids. Germline CDR1 is MNHEY and CDR2 is SMNVEV (reference sequence). The germline V and J ends were trimmed by 4 bases and 4 bases, with 10 bases remaining between them. The CDR3 reads CASSSLLSTEAFF. DNA for the CDR3: TGTGCCAGCAGTTCCCTTTTGTCCACTGAAGCTTTCTTT.

The chain links TRBV2 to TRBJ2-2; D is uncertain. Trimming left V 6 bases short and J 7 bases short, with 9 bases between. Per the germline V gene, CDR1 is SNHLY and CDR2 is FYNNEI. The CDR3 is 12 residues long. The CDR3 sequence is CASSQLIGELFF. In DNA form, the CDR3 reads TGTGCCAGCAGCCAGTTGATCGGGGAGCTGTTTTTT.

This chain uses TRBV7-3 with TRBJ2-7; the match to TRBD2 covers 10 bases. J gave up 4 bases and V 1 base, and 4 bases lay outside the gene matches. The CDR3 extends over 15 amino acids. Germline V gene data show CDR1 as SGHTA and CDR2 as FQGTGA. The CDR3 loop is CASSLNLAGAYEQYF. The CDR3 region has the DNA TGTGCCAGCAGCTTAAACCTAGCGGGGGCTTACGAGCAGTACTTC.

A word on this clone: At one end, the junction sequence differs from germline, possibly due to a read error. The chain links TRBV28 to TRBJ2-4; 8 bases fit TRBD1. CDR3 length: 15 residues. Germline CDR1 is MDHEN and CDR2 is SYDVKM. CDR3 sequence: CASSGTGLAKNSQYF. CDR3 nucleotide sequence: TGTGCCAGCAGTGGGACAGGCTTAGCCAAAAACAGTCAGTACTTC.